Below, 17 T cell receptor beta chains from the same sample are listed, as sequenced in a study of cytomegalovirus exposure and HLA in healthy donors. With 60 Vbeta and 13 Jbeta primers, the PCR was carried out. Libraries were prepared by immunoSEQ multiplex PCR; TCRdb keeps only in-frame clonotypes and omits some of them. The data show under 200,000 clones, with roughly 75% seen just once and roughly 8.2% held by the top ten. The sequenced sample was PBMCs. These receptors originate from a middle-aged woman in good health and CMV-seropositive.

The chain links TRBV5-6 to TRBJ2-5; a possible D gene is TRBD2 (6 bases). Germline V CDR1 and CDR2: SGHDT, YYEEEE. The V and J ends lost 0 bases and 5 bases respectively, with 14 bases between them. This CDR3 is built from 15 residues. The CDR3 here is CASSLVATAGETQYF. In DNA, the CDR3 is TGTGCCAGCAGCTTGGTAGCGACCGCGGGGGAGACCCAGTACTTC.

This chain joins TRBV10-3 and TRBJ1-1; 7 bases agree with TRBD1. The germline gives CDR1 ENHRY, CDR2 SYGVKD. V trimming: 6 bases; J trimming: 1 base; junction bases outside the gene matches: 2. The CDR3 loop spans 13 amino acids. The CDR3 nucleotides are TGTGCCATCAGAGACAGGGAGAACACTGAAGCTTTCTTT. This encodes CAIRDRENTEAFF.

This clone turned up a few times. V usage is TRBV7-3 and J usage is TRBJ2-2; 8 nucleotides line up with TRBD2. This CDR3 contains 14 residues. Unmatched junction bases numbered 3, after V lost 5 bases and J lost 4 bases. CDR1 is SGHTA and CDR2 is FQGTGA in the germline V gene. The CDR3 nucleotides read TGTGCCAGCAGCCCGGGACTAGTCACCGGGGAGCTGTTTTTT. Encoded protein: CASSPGLVTGELFF.

The rearrangement joins TRBV11-2 to TRBJ1-2; weak D call: TRBD1 (5 bases). With 4 bases removed from V and 2 bases from J, the gap between germline ends came to 11 bases. This CDR3 has 14 amino acids. Germline V gene sequence: CDR1 SGHAT, CDR2 FQNNGV. This chain's CDR3 is CASSSRRGNYGYTF. DNA of the CDR3: TGTGCCAGCAGCTCCAGGCGGGGGAACTATGGCTACACCTTC.

This clone was detected only once. This chain uses TRBV6-6 with TRBJ1-1, with D possibly being TRBD1 (6 bases). Trimming pared 2 bases from V and 8 bases from J, leaving 18 bases between. Germline V gene sequence: CDR1 MNHNY, CDR2 SVGAGI (reference sequence). The length of the CDR3 is 15 residues. CDR3 DNA: TGTGCCAGCAGTTACACCGACAGGCGCCGCTTCGAAGCTTTCTTT. Translated, it gives CASSYTDRRRFEAFF.

This clone was picked up a small number of times. The rearrangement links TRBV27 to TRBJ2-4; possible D gene TRBD2, 5 bases. Germline-derived CDR1 and CDR2 are MNHEY and SMNVEV (reference sequence). The CDR3 spans 15 residues. V was shortened by 6 bases and J by 0 bases, with 12 bases between the two germline ends. CDR3 protein: CASSPQRLAKNIQYF. For the CDR3, the DNA is TGTGCCAGCAGCCCCCAGCGGCTAGCCAAAAACATTCAGTACTTC.

The rearrangement uses TRBV4-3 and TRBJ2-7; 8 nucleotides align to TRBD1. J was trimmed by 5 bases and V by 4 bases; bases with no gene match: 7. This CDR3 has 14 residues. The germline V gene has CDR1 LGHNA and CDR2 YSLEER. The CDR3 nucleotides read TGCGCCAGCAGCCGACAGGACAGGGACCACGAGCAGTACTTC. This translates into CASSRQDRDHEQYF.

This chain connects TRBV29-1 to TRBJ2-7; 8 bases align to TRBD1. Losses at the gene ends were 1 base for V and 3 bases for J; bases not matched to a gene: 2. Germline V gives CDR1 SQVTM, CDR2 ANQGSEA. The CDR3 has 13 amino acids. CDR3 nucleotide sequence: TGCAGCGTTGAAGGGGACAGGAGCTACGAGCAGTACTTC. This codes for CSVEGDRSYEQYF.

This clone was counted once. V and J are TRBV16 and TRBJ1-2; D unclear. Germline V CDR1 and CDR2: KGHSY, FQNENV. V lost 2 bases and J lost 0, with 7 bases in between. The CDR3 length is 14 residues. The CDR3 DNA reads as TGTGCCAGCAGCCAACAGCAGGCTAACTATGGCTACACCTTC. Encoded protein: CASSQQQANYGYTF.

There are a few counts of this clone. V gene TRBV7-2 combines with J gene TRBJ1-2; D might be TRBD1 (6 bases). Germline V gene sequence: CDR1 SGHTA, CDR2 FQGNSA. CDR3 length: 17 residues. The ends were cut back, 1 base at V and 7 bases at J, with 22 bases in the middle. Here the CDR3 reads CASSLVKPGHRVSGYTF. The DNA of the CDR3 is TGTGCCAGCAGCTTAGTAAAGCCGGGACATCGGGTTTCTGGCTACACCTTC.

The chain couples TRBV6-4 to TRBJ2-2, with D perhaps matching TRBD1 (6 bases). This CDR3 has 14 amino acids. The V gene's germline CDR1 is MRHNA and CDR2 SNTAGT. Trimming removed 6 bases from V and 1 base from J, with 9 bases in between. The CDR3 sequence: CASSPTGNTGELFF. The CDR3 nucleotides read TGTGCCAGCAGCCCGACAGGGAACACCGGGGAGCTGTTTTTT.

This chain joins TRBV19 and TRBJ2-7; 7 bases fit TRBD2. CDR3 size: 14 residues. V was clipped by 4 bases and J by 9 bases; unmatched bases: 12. Germline V gene data show CDR1 as LNHDA and CDR2 as SQIVND (reference sequence). For the CDR3, the DNA is TGTGCCAGTAGTACCGGGGTGCGGGAGAGGGTGCAGTACTTC. Translating it yields CASSTGVRERVQYF.

The chain has TRBV9 and TRBJ2-2, with D possibly TRBD1 on 5 matching bases. The germline gives CDR1 SGDLS, CDR2 YYNGEE. This CDR3 spans 15 amino acids. V shed 3 bases and J shed 6 bases, with 15 bases lying between them. CDR3 residues: CASSAGRVNAGELFF. CDR3 nucleotides: TGTGCCAGCAGCGCCGGCAGGGTCAACGCCGGGGAGCTGTTTTTT. The entire variable domain, with the rest obtained from reference TRBV9 and TRBJ2-2, is as follows: DSGVTQTPKHLITATGQRVTLRCSPRSGDLSVYWYQQSLDQGLQFLIQYYNGEERAKGNILERFSAQQFPDLHSELNLSSLELGDSALYFCASSAGRVNAGELFFGEGSRLTVL.

This chain uses TRBV7-9 with TRBJ2-7; 9 bases agree with TRBD2. Germline CDR1 reads SEHNR; CDR2 reads FQNEAQ (reference sequence). The CDR3 contains 15 residues. J gave up 4 bases and V 4 bases, and 8 bases lay outside the gene matches. In nucleotides, the CDR3 is TGTGCCAGCAGCTCCATAGCGGGAGCGATGTACGAGCAGTACTTC. Translating gives CASSSIAGAMYEQYF.

The chain combines TRBV9 with TRBJ2-7; TRBD1 matches 10 bases. The V gene's germline CDR1 is SGDLS and CDR2 YYNGEE. The CDR3 loop spans 18 amino acids. V lost 3 bases, J lost 2 bases, and 14 bases stayed unmatched. The CDR3 DNA sequence: TGTGCCAGCAGCGCCCAGCCTGGGAGAGGGACAGGGGCCTACGAGCAGTACTTC. Amino acid sequence: CASSAQPGRGTGAYEQYF.

V gene TRBV9 combines with J gene TRBJ1-3; D uncertain. Germline-derived CDR1 and CDR2 are SGDLS and YYNGEE. The CDR3 has 18 amino acids. V was clipped by 0 bases and J by 1 base, with 17 bases between them. CDR3: CASSVADSRGISGNTIYF. CDR3 bases: TGTGCCAGCAGCGTAGCAGATAGCAGAGGCATTTCTGGAAACACCATATATTTT.

The rearrangement joins TRBV2 to TRBJ2-7; 11 nucleotides agree with TRBD2. The CDR3 sequence is 14 residues long. The V segment lost 4 bases and the J segment 4 bases; nucleotides outside the gene matches: 3. CDR1 is SNHLY, CDR2 FYNNEI, per germline. The DNA of the CDR3 is TGTGCCAGCAGTGGCGGGACTAGCGGTTACGAGCAGTACTTC. The encoded protein is CASSGGTSGYEQYF.